The T cell receptor (beta chain) under discussion was sequenced for a study of cytomegalovirus exposure and HLA in healthy donors. Study observations and caveats: According to a later analysis, TCR clusters from the first cohort tended to co-occur in the roughly 120 validation repertoires. Investigators reported 164 TCR beta chains as tied to cytomegalovirus. Many donors shared some public TCRs, even though most TCR sequences were rare.

In regard to this clone: Antigen specificity is unknown.

The CDR3 sequence is 14 residues long. Germline V gene data show CDR1 as SGHTA and CDR2 as FQGNSA. V gave up 1 base and J gave up 5 bases, with 11 bases separating them. Clones were sequenced by immunoSEQ multiplex PCR, and TCRdb holds only the in-frame ones, with some missing. Of roughly 130,000 clones listed, 85% to 90% are singletons. This chain uses TRBV7-2 with TRBJ1-2, with D possibly being TRBD1 (5 bases). Source material: PBMCs. This TCR was sampled from a woman in her twenties or thirties in good health and CMV-seropositive. The CDR3 reads CASSLGRQGYGYTF. CDR3 nucleotides: TGTGCCAGCAGCTTAGGGCGGCAGGGTTATGGCTACACCTTC.